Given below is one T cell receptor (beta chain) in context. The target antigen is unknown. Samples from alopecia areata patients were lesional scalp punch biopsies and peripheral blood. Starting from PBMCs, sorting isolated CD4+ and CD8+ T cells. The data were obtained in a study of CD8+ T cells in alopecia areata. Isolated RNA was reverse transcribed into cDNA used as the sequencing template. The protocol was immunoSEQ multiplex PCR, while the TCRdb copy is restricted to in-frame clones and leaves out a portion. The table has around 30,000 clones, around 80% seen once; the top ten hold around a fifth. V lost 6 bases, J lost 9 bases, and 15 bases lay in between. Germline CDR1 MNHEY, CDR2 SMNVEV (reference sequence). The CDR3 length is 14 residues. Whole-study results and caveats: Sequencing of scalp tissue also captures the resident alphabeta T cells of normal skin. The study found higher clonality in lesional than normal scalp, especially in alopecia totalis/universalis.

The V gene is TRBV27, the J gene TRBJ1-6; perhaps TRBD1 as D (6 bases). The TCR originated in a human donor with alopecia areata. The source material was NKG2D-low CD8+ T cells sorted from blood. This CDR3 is CASSQGTLSSPLHF. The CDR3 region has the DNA TGTGCCAGCAGCCAAGGGACATTAAGTTCACCCCTCCACTTT.